This T cell receptor (beta chain) was found in a study of graft-versus-host responses after intestinal transplantation. Study information: Recipients uniformly received anti-thymocyte globulin induction, followed by tacrolimus and steroids for around 3 years. Study-wide points: Declines in HvG clones occurring early post-transplant were associated with peak circulating GvH clone levels. High graft-versus-host to host-versus-graft clonal ratios were seen in allografts of patients with graft-donor T cell macrochimerism.

The CDR3 consists of 17 residues. V lost 0 bases and J lost 2, with 14 bases in between. The germline gives CDR1 SNHLY, CDR2 FYNNEI. Clones were read by immunoSEQ multiplex PCR, and TCRdb kept only the in-frame ones, dropping some. This sample has 85,000 to 90,000 clones, with around 83% found just once. Concerning this clone itself: Its antigen is unknown.

V is TRBV2 and J is TRBJ1-3, with a possible D match to TRBD1 (5 bases). Sequences were derived from unstimulated CD8+ T cells sorted from spleen or lymph node cells, sampled before intestinal transplant. The sequence derives from a human donor who received an intestinal transplant. The CDR3 DNA reads as TGTGCCAGCAGTGAAGCATCTGCGGGGGGTCCTGGAAACACCATATATTTT. Residues: CASSEASAGGPGNTIYF.